A single sample is the source of the 3 T cell receptor beta chains below, sequenced in a study of T-cell memory formation after mild COVID-19. In TCRdb, the 5' RACE reads were re-called with MiXCR into one record per CDR3 protein. This table holds a few hundred thousand distinct CDR3 sequences, around 15% found once. Sequencing was performed on PBMCs or a T cell subset sorted from them (not recorded which). The receptors shown here come from a man between 18 and 29 years old who had mild COVID-19 (a few samples of this study predate the infection). Cell type and time point are not known.

The V call is TRBV12-3 or TRBV12-4, the J call TRBJ1-1; TRBD1 agrees at 7 bases. The CDR3 contains 12 residues. V was pared by 6 bases and J by 5 bases, with 3 bases of the junction left unmatched. This chain's CDR3 is CASRQTGTEAFF. The CDR3 DNA follows: TGTGCCAGCAGACAGACAGGGACTGAAGCTTTCTTT.

This clonotype was recorded a few times. The V and J genes are TRBV9 and TRBJ1-3; D not certain. This CDR3 contains 14 residues. Germline lookup yields CDR1 SGDLS and CDR2 YYNGEE. V lost 2 bases, J lost 2 bases, and 8 bases lay in between. CDR3 loop: CASSVGGPGNTIYF. In nucleotides, the CDR3 is TGTGCCAGCAGCGTGGGAGGTCCTGGAAACACCATATATTTT.

The J gene is TRBJ2-6, the V gene TRBV7-9; 9 bases fit TRBD1. Germline CDR1 and CDR2: SEHNR and FQNEAQ (reference sequence). Trimming removed 5 bases from V and 0 bases from J; junction bases left unmatched: 8. The CDR3 is 18 residues long. CDR3: CASSRDRVALSGANVLTF. CDR3 DNA sequence: TGTGCCAGCAGCAGGGACAGGGTCGCCCTCTCTGGGGCCAACGTCCTGACTTTC.